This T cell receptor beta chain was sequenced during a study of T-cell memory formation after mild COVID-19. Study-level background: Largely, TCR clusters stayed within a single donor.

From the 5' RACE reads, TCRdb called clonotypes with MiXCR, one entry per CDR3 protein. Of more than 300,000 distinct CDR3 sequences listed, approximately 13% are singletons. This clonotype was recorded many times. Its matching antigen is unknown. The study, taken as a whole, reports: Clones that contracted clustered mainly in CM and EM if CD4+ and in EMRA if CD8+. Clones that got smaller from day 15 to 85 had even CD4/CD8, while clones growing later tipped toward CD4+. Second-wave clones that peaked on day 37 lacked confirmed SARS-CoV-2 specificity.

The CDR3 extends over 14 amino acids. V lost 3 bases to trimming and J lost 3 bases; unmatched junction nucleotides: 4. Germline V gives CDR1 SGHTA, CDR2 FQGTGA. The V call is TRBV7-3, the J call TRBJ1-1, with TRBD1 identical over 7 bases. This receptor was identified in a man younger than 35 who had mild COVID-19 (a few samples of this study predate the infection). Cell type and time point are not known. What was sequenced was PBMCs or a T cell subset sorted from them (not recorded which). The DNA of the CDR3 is TGTGCCAGCAGCTTCAGCAGGGGGGACACTGAAGCTTTCTTT. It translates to CASSFSRGDTEAFF. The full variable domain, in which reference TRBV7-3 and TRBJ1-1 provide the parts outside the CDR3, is GAGVSQTPSNKVTEKGKYVELRCDPISGHTALYWYRQSLGQGPEFLIYFQGTGAADDSGLPNDRFFAVRPEGSVSTLKIQRTERGDSAVYLCASSFSRGDTEAFFGQGTRLTVV.